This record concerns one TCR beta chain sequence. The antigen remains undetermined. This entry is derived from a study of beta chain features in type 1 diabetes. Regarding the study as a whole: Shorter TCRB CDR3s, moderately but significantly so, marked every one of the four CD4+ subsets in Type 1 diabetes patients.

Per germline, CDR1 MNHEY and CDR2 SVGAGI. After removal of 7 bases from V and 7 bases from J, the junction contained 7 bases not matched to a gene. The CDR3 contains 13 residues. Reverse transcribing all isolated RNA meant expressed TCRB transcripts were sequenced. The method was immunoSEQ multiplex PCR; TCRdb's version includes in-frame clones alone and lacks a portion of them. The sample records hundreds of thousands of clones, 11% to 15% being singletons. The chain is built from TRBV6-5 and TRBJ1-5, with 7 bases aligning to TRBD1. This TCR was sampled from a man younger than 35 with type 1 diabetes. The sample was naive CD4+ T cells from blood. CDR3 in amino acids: CASTNRGGQPQHF. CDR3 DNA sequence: TGTGCCAGCACCAACAGGGGCGGACAGCCCCAGCATTTT.